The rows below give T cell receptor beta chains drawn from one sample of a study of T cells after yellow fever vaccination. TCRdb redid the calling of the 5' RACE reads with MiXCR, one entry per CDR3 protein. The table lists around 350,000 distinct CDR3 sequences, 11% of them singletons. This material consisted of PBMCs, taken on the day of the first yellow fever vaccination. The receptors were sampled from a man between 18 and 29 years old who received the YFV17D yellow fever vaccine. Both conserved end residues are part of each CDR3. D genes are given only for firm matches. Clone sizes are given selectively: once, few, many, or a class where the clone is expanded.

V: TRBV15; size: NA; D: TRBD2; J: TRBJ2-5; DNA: TGTGCCACCAGCAGGACCAGGACTAGCGGGCAAGAGACCCAGTACTTC; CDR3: CATSRTRTSGQETQYF
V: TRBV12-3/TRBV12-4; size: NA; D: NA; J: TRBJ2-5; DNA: TGTGCCAGCAGTTCTTTGTGGTACCAAGAGACCCAGTACTTC; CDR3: CASSSLWYQETQYF
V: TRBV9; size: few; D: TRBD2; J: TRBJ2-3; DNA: TGTGCCAGCAGCGGCTCGAGCGGGGAGGGACTAGATACGCAGTATTTT; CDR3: CASSGSSGEGLDTQYF
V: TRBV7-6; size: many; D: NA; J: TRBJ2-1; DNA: TGTGCCAGCAGTCATCCCTCGGGTGGGCAGTTCTTC; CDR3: CASSHPSGGQFF
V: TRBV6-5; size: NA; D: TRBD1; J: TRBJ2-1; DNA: TGTGCCAGCAGTTACTCGCACAGGGGGGACAATGAGCAGTTCTTC; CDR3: CASSYSHRGDNEQFF
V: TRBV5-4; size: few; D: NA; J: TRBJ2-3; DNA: TGTGCCAGCAGCTTGATTTCGAACACAGATACGCAGTATTTT; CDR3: CASSLISNTDTQYF
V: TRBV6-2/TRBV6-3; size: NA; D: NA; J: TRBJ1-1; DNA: TGTGCCAGCAGTTATCTTGAGGGGAGCACTGAAGCTTTCTTT; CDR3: CASSYLEGSTEAFF
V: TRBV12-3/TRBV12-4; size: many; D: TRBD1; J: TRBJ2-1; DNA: TGTGCCAGCAGAGTGGACAGGGGGCTCAATGAGCAGTTCTTC; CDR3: CASRVDRGLNEQFF
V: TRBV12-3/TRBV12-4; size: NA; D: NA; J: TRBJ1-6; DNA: TGTGCCAGCAGTTTCAGGCACCATAATTCACCCCTCCACTTT; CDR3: CASSFRHHNSPLHF
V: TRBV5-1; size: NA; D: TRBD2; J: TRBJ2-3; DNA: TGCGCCAGCAGCTTGAGCGGGGCCAGCACAGATACGCAGTATTTT; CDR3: CASSLSGASTDTQYF
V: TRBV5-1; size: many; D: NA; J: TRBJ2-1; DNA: TGCGCCAGCAGCGAGACGGGGGGCCTCTACAATGAGCAGTTCTTC; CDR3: CASSETGGLYNEQFF
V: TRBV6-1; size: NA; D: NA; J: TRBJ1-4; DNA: TGTGCCAGCAGACAAGCCAGACAGGATAATGAAAAACTGTTTTTT; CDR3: CASRQARQDNEKLFF
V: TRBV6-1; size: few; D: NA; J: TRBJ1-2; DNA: TGTGCCAGCAGTACCGTACTATCGGAGGGCTACACCTTC; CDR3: CASSTVLSEGYTF
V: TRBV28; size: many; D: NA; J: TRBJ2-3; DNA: TGTGCCAGCAGAAACAGGTTCAGCACAGATACGCAGTATTTT; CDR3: CASRNRFSTDTQYF
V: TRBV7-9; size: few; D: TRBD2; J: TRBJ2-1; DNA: TGTGCCAGCAGCTTAGGCGGAGCGGGGCCACACAATGAGCAGTTCTTC; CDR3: CASSLGGAGPHNEQFF
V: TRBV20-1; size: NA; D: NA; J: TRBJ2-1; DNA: TGCAGTGCCCGAAGCTCTAGGAATGAGCAGTTCTTC; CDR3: CSARSSRNEQFF
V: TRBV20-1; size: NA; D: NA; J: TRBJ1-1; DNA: TGCAGTGCTAGCTATACCAGGGCTAACACTGAAGCTTTCTTT; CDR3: CSASYTRANTEAFF
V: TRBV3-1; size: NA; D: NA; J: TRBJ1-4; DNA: TGTGCCAGCAGCCGAGAAGGGGCCGAAAAACTGTTTTTT; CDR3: CASSREGAEKLFF
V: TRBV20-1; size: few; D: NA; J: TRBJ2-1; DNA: TGCAGTGCTCTTAACAATGAGCAGTTCTTC; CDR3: CSALNNEQFF
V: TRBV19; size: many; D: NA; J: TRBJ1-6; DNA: TGTGCCAGTAGTATAGATCGCAGTACGCGCTCACCCCTCCACTTT; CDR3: CASSIDRSTRSPLHF
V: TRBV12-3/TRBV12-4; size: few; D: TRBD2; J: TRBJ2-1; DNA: TGTGCCAGCTCCATGGGCGGGGGAATCTACAATGAGCAGTTCTTC; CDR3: CASSMGGGIYNEQFF
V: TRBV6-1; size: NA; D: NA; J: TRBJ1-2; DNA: TGTGCCAGCACGACAGGCAGTAACTATGGCTACACCTTC; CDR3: CASTTGSNYGYTF
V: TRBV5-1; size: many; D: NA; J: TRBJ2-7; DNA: TGCGCCAGCAGCTTGGCCGACGGCGCCTACGAGCAGTACTTC; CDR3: CASSLADGAYEQYF
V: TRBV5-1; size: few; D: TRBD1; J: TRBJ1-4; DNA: TGCGCCAGCAGCCCCGGGCAGGGGGATGAAAAACTGTTTTTT; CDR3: CASSPGQGDEKLFF
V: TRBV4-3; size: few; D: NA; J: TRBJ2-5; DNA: TGCGCCAGCAGCCAAAATCCCCAAGGGGGACGAGAGACCCAGTACTTC; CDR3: CASSQNPQGGRETQYF
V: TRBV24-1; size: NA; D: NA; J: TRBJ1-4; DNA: TGTGCCACCAGTGACCCCGGCCAGTGTGGAGAAAAACTGTTTTTT; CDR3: CATSDPGQCGEKLFF
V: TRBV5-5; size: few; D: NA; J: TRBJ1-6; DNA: TGTGCCAGCAGCTTGGGCGGCCCGGACTCACCCCTCCACTTT; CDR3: CASSLGGPDSPLHF
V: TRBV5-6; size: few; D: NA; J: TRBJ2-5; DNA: TGTGCCAGCAGGGACTACAACCAAGAGACCCAGTACTTC; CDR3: CASRDYNQETQYF
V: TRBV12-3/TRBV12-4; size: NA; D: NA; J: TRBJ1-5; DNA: TGTGCCAGCAGTCAAAATCAGCCCCAGCATTTT; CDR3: CASSQNQPQHF
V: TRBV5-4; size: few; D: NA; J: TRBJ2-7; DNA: TGTGCCAGCAGGGCAGGGAGCTCCTACGAGCAGTACTTC; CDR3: CASRAGSSYEQYF
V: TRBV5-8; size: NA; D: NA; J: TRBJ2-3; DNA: TGTGCCAGCAGCGGTGGAACTGGTCCAGGGGTTCTGAATACGCAGTATTTT; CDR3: CASSGGTGPGVLNTQYF
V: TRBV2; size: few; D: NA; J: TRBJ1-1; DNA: TGTGCCAGCAGTGAAGTCAGATCTGAAGCTTTCTTT; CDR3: CASSEVRSEAFF
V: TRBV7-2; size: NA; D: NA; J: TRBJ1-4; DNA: TGTGCCAGCAGCTTAGGTGGGGGCAGGGGTGGGGAAAAACTGTTTTTT; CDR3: CASSLGGGRGGEKLFF
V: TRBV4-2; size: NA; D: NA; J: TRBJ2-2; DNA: TGTGCCAGCAGCCAAGTGAGCTACACCGGGGAGCTGTTTTTT; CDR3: CASSQVSYTGELFF
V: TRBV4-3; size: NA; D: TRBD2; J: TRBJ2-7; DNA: TGCGCCAGCAGCCCAGCCGTAAGCGGGGGGTATTACGAGCAGTACTTC; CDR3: CASSPAVSGGYYEQYF
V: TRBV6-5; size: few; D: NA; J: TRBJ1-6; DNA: TGTGCCAGCAGGGGGCCGACCTATAATTCACCCCTCCACTTT; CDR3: CASRGPTYNSPLHF
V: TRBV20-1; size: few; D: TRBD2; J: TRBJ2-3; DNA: TGCAGTGCTAGGCCGGGACTAGCGGGTGTGTTCGTTAGCACAGATACGCAGTATTTT; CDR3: CSARPGLAGVFVSTDTQYF
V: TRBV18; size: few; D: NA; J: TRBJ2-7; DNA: TGTGCCAGCTCACCCGACCTGAGCTCCTACGAGCAGTACTTC; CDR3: CASSPDLSSYEQYF
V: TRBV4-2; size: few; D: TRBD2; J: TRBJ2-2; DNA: TGTGCCAGCAGCCGCCATAGGGGCGGGGGGCCCACCGGGGAGCTGTTTTTT; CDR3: CASSRHRGGGPTGELFF
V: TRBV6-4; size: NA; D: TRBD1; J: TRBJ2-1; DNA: TGTGCCAGCAGTGACGGGACAGGGGGCCTCTCCTACAATGAGCAGTTCTTC; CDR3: CASSDGTGGLSYNEQFF